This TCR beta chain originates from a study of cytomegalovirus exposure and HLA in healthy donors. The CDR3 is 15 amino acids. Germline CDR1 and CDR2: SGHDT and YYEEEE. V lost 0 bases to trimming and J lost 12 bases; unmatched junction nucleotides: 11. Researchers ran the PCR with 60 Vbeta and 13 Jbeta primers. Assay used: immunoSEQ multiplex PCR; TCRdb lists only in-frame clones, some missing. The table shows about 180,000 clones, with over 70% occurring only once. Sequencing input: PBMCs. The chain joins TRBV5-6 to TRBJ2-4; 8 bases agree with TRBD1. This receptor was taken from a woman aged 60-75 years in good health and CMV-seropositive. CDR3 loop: CASSLAQGAFDSQYF. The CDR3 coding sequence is TGTGCCAGCAGCTTGGCCCAGGGGGCTTTCGACAGTCAGTACTTC.